This T cell receptor (beta chain) was sequenced for a study of blood T cell repertoires in COVID-19. On the study more broadly: There were acute and convalescent COVID-19 samples, and they came from the United States, Italy and Spain.

Per the germline V gene, CDR1 is LNHDA and CDR2 is SQIVND (reference sequence). The V gene lost 5 bases and the J gene lost 8 bases, with 18 bases spanning the gap. This CDR3 spans 15 amino acids. Assay used: immunoSEQ multiplex PCR; TCRdb lists only in-frame clones, some missing. The table includes 250,000 or so clones, about 82% detected once. Sequencing was performed on peripheral blood. The rearrangement joins TRBV19 to TRBJ1-4, with D possibly TRBD1 on 5 matching bases. This clonotype was sampled from a man aged 80 or over with acute or convalescent COVID-19. The CDR3 reads CASSPLDTLREKLFF. The CDR3 DNA reads TGTGCCAGTAGTCCCTTGGACACCCTCCGGGAAAAACTGTTTTTT. Full variable domain (outside the CDR3, taken from reference TRBV19 and TRBJ1-4): DGGITQSPKYLFRKEGQNVTLSCEQNLNHDAMYWYRQDPGQGLRLIYYSQIVNDFQKGDIAEGYSVSREKKESFPLTVTSAQKNPTAFYLCASSPLDTLREKLFFGSGTQLSVL.